This T cell receptor (beta chain) was recorded in a study of blood T cell repertoires in COVID-19. About the research overall: T cells, B-cell-depleted T cells, or PBMCs provided the cDNA or gDNA that served as material.

This table comes from immunoSEQ multiplex PCR, and its TCRdb copy is limited to in-frame clones, with some not included. The data hold 110,000 to 150,000 clones, with about three quarters observed a single time. CDR1 is LGHNA and CDR2 is YNFKEQ in the germline V gene. The CDR3 loop spans 15 amino acids. V was pared by 3 bases and J by 3 bases, with 2 bases of the junction left unmatched. The sequence was obtained from an elderly man with acute or convalescent COVID-19. J is TRBJ1-5 and V is TRBV4-2; 10 bases match TRBD1. The sample taken for sequencing was peripheral blood. For the CDR3, the DNA is TGTGCCAGCAGCCAGGGACAGGGGACCAATCAGCCCCAGCATTTT. It codes for CASSQGQGTNQPQHF.